Shown below are 30 T cell receptor beta chains from a single sample sequenced in a study of molecular identifiers for immune sequencing clone quantification. TCRdb reanalysed the PCR reads using MiXCR and keeps one entry per CDR3 protein. The data show more than 300,000 distinct CDR3 sequences, around 21% seen once. The sequencing input was naive CD8+ T cells from blood, with Jurkat cell RNA spiked in. The subset was: FACS-sorted CD8+CD4-CCR7+CD45RA+ naive T cells. All receptors derive from a human donor in good health. Some libraries in this study had Jurkat cell RNA spiked in.

This clonotype was seen ten or more times. The chain uses TRBV7-2 and TRBJ2-3, with no clear D. Germline V gene sequence: CDR1 SGHTA, CDR2 FQGNSA. V was trimmed by 6 bases and J by 1 base, leaving 8 bases between them. CDR3 size: 13 residues. CDR3 sequence (DNA): TGTGCCAGCAGAACAGTCGGCACAGATACGCAGTATTTT. Encoded protein: CASRTVGTDTQYF.

This clonotype came up many times. CDR3 nucleotide sequence: TGTGCCAGCAGCTTGGGGCCTCGGACTAGCGGGATTCCAGAGACCCAGTACTTC. Its translation is CASSLGPRTSGIPETQYF. The chain has TRBV5-6 and TRBJ2-5; 12 bases line up with TRBD2. V lost 0 bases, J lost 4 bases, and 10 bases stayed unmatched. Germline V gives CDR1 SGHDT, CDR2 YYEEEE. The CDR3 is made up of 18 amino acids.

The rearrangement uses TRBV15 and TRBJ1-5; D not certain. Germline V CDR1 and CDR2: LNHNV, YYDKDF (reference sequence). V was trimmed by 5 bases and J by 1 base, leaving 15 bases between them. The CDR3 extends over 16 amino acids. The CDR3 coding sequence is TGTGCCACCAGCGGCAGCGGCCAATTAAGCAATCAGCCCCAGCATTTT. It yields the protein CATSGSGQLSNQPQHF.

At least ten counts were recorded for this clonotype. The chain combines TRBV4-1 with TRBJ2-2; D perhaps matches TRBD1 (5 bases). Per germline, CDR1 MGHRA and CDR2 YSYEKL. Trimming stripped 0 bases from V and 10 bases from J, with 9 bases between. The CDR3 runs 13 residues. CDR3 amino acids: CASSQDRVSELFF. The DNA for the CDR3 is TGCGCCAGCAGCCAAGACAGGGTCTCGGAGCTGTTTTTT.

This clonotype showed up many times. The chain carries TRBV20-1 and TRBJ2-3, with D perhaps given as TRBD1 or TRBD2 (5 bases each). V was trimmed by 7 bases and J by 2 bases, leaving 16 bases between them. CDR1 and CDR2 (germline): DFQATT, SNEGSKA (reference sequence). CDR3 length equals 14 residues. The CDR3 region has the DNA TGCAGTGGGAGTTGGGACCGCTTCACAGATACGCAGTATTTT. The encoded protein is CSGSWDRFTDTQYF.

This clonotype was recorded at least ten times. V gene TRBV19 combines with J gene TRBJ1-5, with a weak D call TRBD1 (5 bases). This CDR3 comprises 12 residues. Germline CDR1 and CDR2: LNHDA and SQIVND (reference sequence). V was clipped by 7 bases and J by 4 bases, with 8 bases between them. For the CDR3, the DNA is TGTGCCAGTAATTACAGGAATCAGCCCCAGCATTTT. Translation: CASNYRNQPQHF.

This clonotype showed up many times. The V gene is TRBV11-2, the J gene TRBJ2-1; D unresolved. The germline gives CDR1 SGHAT, CDR2 FQNNGV. This CDR3 region has 12 residues. V was trimmed by 4 bases and J by 10 bases, leaving 11 bases between them. CDR3 bases: TGTGCCAGCAGCTCCGTGGCTCAGGAGCAGTTCTTC. It yields the protein CASSSVAQEQFF.

This clonotype appeared many times. The gene calls are TRBV4-2 and TRBJ1-5; D uncertain. The V gene lost 0 bases and the J gene lost 0 bases, with 6 bases spanning the gap. Germline loops: CDR1 LGHNA, CDR2 YNFKEQ. CDR3 length: 15 amino acids. The CDR3 is CASSQEEYSNQPQHF. The CDR3 coding sequence is TGTGCCAGCAGCCAAGAGGAGTATAGCAATCAGCCCCAGCATTTT.

This clonotype was observed a single time. One base away lies a much larger clone, so this may be a sequencing read error. As the CDR3 is not closed by the conserved phenylalanine or tryptophan, this likely results from a read error. Here the CDR3 DNA reads TGCAGCGTTGAAGACCCGGATCAGCCCCAGCATTCT. This sequence encodes CSVEDPDQPQHS. The V and J genes are TRBV29-1 and TRBJ1-5; D gene unclear. CDR3 length: 12 residues. Trimming took off 0 bases at V and 5 bases at J, with 5 bases between the two ends. CDR1 and CDR2 from the germline V gene are SQVTM and ANQGSEA.

A word on this clonotype: At one boundary the junction diverges from the germline segment, which might be a read error. This chain connects TRBV28 to TRBJ2-7; a weak D match, TRBD1 (5 bases). The germline V gene has CDR1 MDHEN and CDR2 SYDVKM. The CDR3 length is 15 residues. The CDR3 here is CASSFRWKQVYERYF. In DNA, the CDR3 is TGTGCCAGCAGTTTCAGGTGGAAACAGGTCTACGAGCGGTACTTC.

This clonotype was found many times. CDR3 residues: CASKEGGYEQYF. The CDR3 DNA reads TGTGCCAGTAAAGAGGGGGGCTACGAGCAGTACTTC. This chain joins TRBV12-3 or TRBV12-4 and TRBJ2-7; perhaps D is TRBD1 or TRBD2 (6 bases each). Trimming took 9 bases from V and 3 from J, leaving 12 bases between them. CDR3 length: 12 residues.

This chain links TRBV20-1 with TRBJ2-3; tentative D call: TRBD2 (6 bases). Trimming took off 6 bases at V and 2 bases at J, with 18 bases between the two ends. The germline CDR1 and CDR2 sequences are DFQATT and SNEGSKA (reference sequence). The CDR3 spans 15 residues. Here the CDR3 DNA reads TGCAGTGCCTACGGGAGCGCAACCTACACAGATACGCAGTATTTT. This encodes CSAYGSATYTDTQYF.

The chain has TRBV18 and TRBJ1-5; TRBD1 matches 7 bases. Germline V gene data show CDR1 as KGHSH and CDR2 as LQKENI. Trimming cost V 5 bases and J 7 bases; bases outside gene matches: 11. The CDR3 consists of 15 residues. CDR3 bases: TGTGCCAGCTCATCCAACAGGGGAGTAGAGCAGCCCCAGCATTTT. This sequence encodes CASSSNRGVEQPQHF.

In its sample, this clonotype was seen many times. CDR3 DNA sequence: TGCAGTGCTGGGGGGACAGGGGACAACACTGAAGCTTTCTTT. As protein: CSAGGTGDNTEAFF. The genes are TRBV20-1 and TRBJ1-1, with 10 bases that match TRBD1. Germline V CDR1 and CDR2: DFQATT, SNEGSKA (reference sequence). The length of the CDR3 is 14 residues. V was pared by 5 bases and J by 2 bases, with 5 bases of the junction left unmatched.

This clonotype was seen at least ten times. The chain joins TRBV12-3 or TRBV12-4 to TRBJ1-1; unclear D gene. The germline V and J ends were trimmed by 7 bases and 5 bases, with 11 bases remaining between them. The CDR3 totals 12 residues. CDR3 in amino acids: CASMEGLTEAFF. CDR3 DNA: TGTGCCAGCATGGAGGGTCTAACTGAAGCTTTCTTT.

The CDR3 loop is CASSLGAGGQYF. The CDR3 nucleotides read TGTGCCAGCAGCTTAGGAGCTGGAGGGCAGTACTTC. The chain combines TRBV7-9 with TRBJ2-7, with TRBD2 as a possible D gene (5 bases). This CDR3 is built from 12 residues. Trimming took off 1 base at V and 9 bases at J, with 10 bases between the two ends. CDR1 SEHNR and CDR2 FQNEAQ come from the germline V gene (reference sequence).

There are many counts of this clonotype. CDR3 DNA sequence: TGTGCCAGCAGTCCACAGGGATATGATACGCAGTATTTT. It codes for CASSPQGYDTQYF. The gene calls are TRBV7-9 and TRBJ2-3, with D tentatively TRBD1 (6 bases). In germline, CDR1 is SEHNR, CDR2 FQNEAQ (reference sequence). V was cut by 6 bases and J by 6 bases, with 13 bases left in between. The CDR3 extends over 13 amino acids.

This clonotype was seen ten or more times. This CDR3 is CASSPLGGKISGANVLTF. CDR3 DNA sequence: TGTGCCAGCAGCCCGTTGGGGGGCAAAATCTCTGGGGCCAACGTCCTGACTTTC. V is TRBV13 and J is TRBJ2-6; D possibly matches TRBD1 or TRBD2 (6 bases each). CDR1 PRHDT and CDR2 FYEKMQ come from the germline V gene (reference sequence). CDR3 length: 18 residues. Trimming took 5 bases from V and 0 from J, leaving 17 bases between them.

This clonotype showed up many times. The chain employs TRBV3-1 and TRBJ1-2; a possible D gene is TRBD1 (5 bases). V lost 1 base to trimming and J lost 5 bases, with 11 bases between them. The CDR3 is 14 amino acids. The germline gives CDR1 LGHDT, CDR2 YNNKEL (reference sequence). CDR3: CASSQVGRAYGYTF. The CDR3 DNA is TGTGCCAGCAGCCAAGTGGGCAGGGCTTATGGCTACACCTTC. The full variable domain, completed using reference TRBV3-1 and TRBJ1-2, is DTAVSQTPKYLVTQMGNDKSIKCEQNLGHDTMYWYKQDSKKFLKIMFSYNNKELIINETVPNRFSPKSPDKAHLNLHINSLELGDSAVYFCASSQVGRAYGYTFGSGTRLTVV.

This clonotype was counted many times. V is TRBV28 and J is TRBJ1-1; 8 bases agree with TRBD1. The junction had 8 bases not matched to a gene; V was cut back by 5 bases and J by 0 bases. The CDR3 is 16 residues long. Germline CDR1 and CDR2: MDHEN and SYDVKM. The CDR3 region is CASSIYRGSMNTEAFF. In DNA, the CDR3 is TGTGCCAGCAGTATCTACAGGGGGAGTATGAACACTGAAGCTTTCTTT.

This clonotype has a count of ten or more. The chain recombines TRBV9 with TRBJ2-5; no reliable D call. There are 10 residues in the CDR3. Germline V lookup: CDR1 SGDLS, CDR2 YYNGEE. Trimming took off 6 bases at V and 5 bases at J, with 5 bases between the two ends. This CDR3 reads CASNTETQYF. As DNA, the CDR3 is TGTGCCAGCAACACCGAGACCCAGTACTTC.

At least ten counts were recorded for this clonotype. The chain carries TRBV27 and TRBJ2-1; TRBD1 agrees at 11 bases. The germline V gene encodes CDR1 MNHEY and CDR2 SMNVEV (reference sequence). After removal of 9 bases from V and 2 bases from J, the junction contained 3 bases not matched to a gene. The CDR3 runs to 14 residues. CDR3 nucleotides: TGTGCCAGTAGGGGACAGGGGGCCTACAATGAGCAGTTCTTC. This sequence encodes CASRGQGAYNEQFF.

This clonotype was seen only a few times. V is TRBV30 and J is TRBJ2-1; 7 bases match TRBD1. This CDR3 comprises 11 residues. The V segment lost 8 bases and the J segment 7 bases; nucleotides outside the gene matches: 5. CDR1 is GTSNPN, CDR2 SVGIG, per germline (reference sequence). CDR3 nucleotide sequence: TGTGCCGCTTACAGGGGTAATGAGCAGTTCTTC. Translated, it gives CAAYRGNEQFF.

This chain connects TRBV4-1 to TRBJ2-7; D might be TRBD2 (5 bases). V lost 0 bases, J lost 0 bases, and 6 bases lay in between. CDR1 and CDR2 (germline): MGHRA, YSYEKL. CDR3 size: 14 residues. The chain's CDR3 is CASSQEDYSYEQYF. In nucleotides, the CDR3 is TGCGCCAGCAGCCAAGAAGACTACTCCTACGAGCAGTACTTC.

This chain links TRBV9 with TRBJ2-7; D could derive from TRBD1 or TRBD2 (6 bases each). The CDR3 has 13 residues. Germline CDR1 and CDR2: SGDLS and YYNGEE. V lost 5 bases to trimming and J lost 6 bases, with 15 bases between them. CDR3 bases: TGTGCCAGCAGGGCACCAGAGGGGGGCGAGCAGTACTTC. This encodes CASRAPEGGEQYF.

This clonotype was counted at least ten times. A much larger clone is a single base away; this may be a read error. The V call is TRBV9, the J call TRBJ2-3, with D possibly matching TRBD2 (5 bases). The germline V gene encodes CDR1 SGDLS and CDR2 YYNGEE. Trimming took 0 bases from V and 6 from J, leaving 5 bases between them. The CDR3 consists of 12 residues. The CDR3 spells CASSVAGDTQYF. In DNA form, the CDR3 reads TGTGCCAGCAGCGTAGCGGGGGATACGCAGTATTTT.

This clonotype was counted at least ten times. V usage is TRBV7-9 and J usage is TRBJ1-1; a possible D gene is TRBD1 (5 bases). V was cut by 2 bases and J by 5 bases, with 12 bases left in between. Germline assignment: CDR1 SEHNR and CDR2 FQNEAQ (reference sequence). The CDR3 has 14 residues. This chain's CDR3 is CASSLFQGKTEAFF. The CDR3, as DNA: TGTGCCAGCAGCTTATTCCAGGGCAAGACTGAAGCTTTCTTT.

The chain joins TRBV25-1 to TRBJ2-7, with 9 bases fitting TRBD2. Germline lookup yields CDR1 MGHDK and CDR2 SYGVNS. With V trimmed by 2 bases and J by 4 bases, 9 bases remained unmatched. This CDR3 spans 16 amino acids. CDR3 sequence: CASSEPVAGGGYEQYF. CDR3 sequence (DNA): TGTGCCAGCAGTGAACCCGTGGCGGGGGGGGGGTACGAGCAGTACTTC.

The sample holds a few counts of this clonotype. A single base separates this from a much larger clone, so it may be a read error. V gene TRBV9 combines with J gene TRBJ2-2; possible D gene TRBD2, 5 bases. This CDR3 comprises 17 residues. CDR1 and CDR2 (germline): SGDLS, YYNGEE. CDR3 sequence (DNA): TGTGCCAGCAGCGTAGCGGGCAGGCCCAGGAACACCGGGAAGCTGTTTTTT. Translation: CASSVAGRPRNTGKLFF.

The chain uses TRBV4-3 and TRBJ2-7; 7 nucleotides match TRBD1. V lost 0 bases to trimming and J lost 2 bases; unmatched junction nucleotides: 4. The CDR3 sequence is 15 residues long. The germline V gene encodes CDR1 LGHNA and CDR2 YSLEER. The CDR3 spells CASSQDRTGPYEQYF. In nucleotides, the CDR3 is TGCGCCAGCAGCCAAGACCGGACAGGTCCCTACGAGCAGTACTTC.